The 5 T cell receptor beta chains reported below all come from one sample, sequenced in a study of OX40 agonist ivuxolimab in advanced cancers. Libraries were prepared by immunoSEQ multiplex PCR; TCRdb keeps only in-frame clonotypes and omits some of them. The data contain tens of thousands of clones, over 85% of them singletons. Material: CD4+ or CD8+ T cells sorted from blood, obtained in a trial of the OX40 agonist ivuxolimab. All receptors derive from an adult with an advanced solid tumor such as melanoma, head and neck, liver or kidney cancer.

As DNA, the CDR3 is TGTGCCAGCAGTCCGATCTACCCTATGGGCGGGAGCTCTGGAAACACCATATATTTT. Its translation: CASSPIYPMGGSSGNTIYF. The chain joins TRBV27 to TRBJ1-3; D unclear. The CDR3 is 19 amino acids. Germline V gene data show CDR1 as MNHEY and CDR2 as SMNVEV (reference sequence). The ends were cut back, 5 bases at V and 0 bases at J, with 23 bases in the middle.

The genes are TRBV19 and TRBJ1-5, with a possible D match to TRBD1 (6 bases). This CDR3 is 17 amino acids long. V dropped 8 bases and J dropped 2 bases, with 22 bases sitting between them. Germline CDR1 and CDR2: LNHDA and SQIVND (reference sequence). The CDR3 sequence: CASLTDAGVVGNQPQHF. The DNA of the CDR3 is TGTGCCAGTCTTACGGACGCAGGGGTGGTTGGCAATCAGCCCCAGCATTTT.

The V call is TRBV5-1, the J call TRBJ2-7; a weak D match, TRBD2 (6 bases). The V end lost 4 bases, the J end lost 2 bases, and 16 bases lay between the germline ends. The germline V gene has CDR1 SGHRS and CDR2 YFSETQ. The CDR3 runs to 15 residues. This CDR3 is CASSAAGGIPYEQYF. CDR3 nucleotide sequence: TGCGCCAGCAGCGCCGCCGGGGGTATCCCCTACGAGCAGTACTTC.

The chain is built from TRBV5-1 and TRBJ2-7; 8 nucleotides align to TRBD2. CDR1 and CDR2 (germline): SGHRS, YFSETQ. The V gene end was trimmed by 0 bases and the J gene end by 6 bases; junction bases not matched to a gene: 8. This CDR3 contains 15 residues. Here the CDR3 DNA reads TGCGCCAGCAGCTTGGTCGGGACTAGTTCTGGCGAGCAGTACTTC. Encoded protein: CASSLVGTSSGEQYF.

V gene TRBV2 combines with J gene TRBJ1-5; 9 nucleotides match TRBD1. J lost 6 bases, V lost 5 bases, and 5 bases had no gene match. Germline CDR1 is SNHLY and CDR2 is FYNNEI. This CDR3 is 14 amino acids long. In nucleotides, the CDR3 is TGTGCCAGCAGTTACAGGGGGCATAGTCAGCCCCAGCATTTT. The encoded protein is CASSYRGHSQPQHF. The whole variable domain, filled in from reference TRBV2 and TRBJ1-5, reads EPEVTQTPSHQVTQMGQEVILRCVPISNHLYFYWYRQILGQKVEFLVSFYNNEISEKSEIFDDQFSVERPDGSNFTLKIRSTKLEDSAMYFCASSYRGHSQPQHFGDGTRLSIL.